A few counts support the clone carrying this T cell receptor beta chain. This sample was included in a study of blood T cell repertoires in COVID-19. As for the study in general: The origin of the acute and convalescent COVID-19 samples was the United States, Italy and Spain. The analysed material was cDNA or gDNA that came from T cells, B-cell-depleted T cells, or PBMCs.

In the authors' methods: Estimation of nucleated cell counts relied on the amplification of reference gene primers. Method: immunoSEQ multiplex PCR; TCRdb's copy keeps in-frame clones and lacks some. D and trimming come from the DNA, and the V and J calls and clone size come from that table. The sample comprises a few hundred thousand clones, approximately 87% of which are singletons, and 2% to 2.5% rests with the top ten. V lost 5 bases to trimming and J lost 3 bases; unmatched junction nucleotides: 1. This CDR3 has 12 amino acids. Germline lookup yields CDR1 SGHVS and CDR2 FNYEAQ. The sequenced sample was peripheral blood. The gene calls are TRBV7-6 and TRBJ2-7; 7 positions agree with TRBD2. This TCR was recovered from a woman between 45 and 65 years old with acute or convalescent COVID-19. The chain's CDR3 is CASSPGGYEQYF. CDR3 sequence (DNA): TGTGCCAGCAGCCCGGGGGGCTACGAGCAGTACTTC.